This is a list of T cell receptor beta chains from one sample in a study of blood T cell repertoires in COVID-19. The table came from immunoSEQ multiplex PCR; TCRdb's copy has only in-frame clones and leaves some out. The table records more than 80,000 clones, approximately 88% of them present only once. What was sequenced was peripheral blood. The receptor source for this set is a man older than 75 with acute or convalescent COVID-19. The CDR3 runs from the conserved cysteine through the conserved F or W. Fields, in order: V gene, CDR3 length, J gene, D gene, clone size, CDR3 DNA, CDR3 protein. D genes are given only for firm matches. Size tells how often a clone was seen (once, few, many) or the class of an expanded clone, and some rows leave it out.

V: TRBV6-6; length: 14; J: TRBJ2-7; D: TRBD2; size: NA; DNA: TGTGCCAGCAGATTGTCGGGACTATTTTACGAGCAGTACTTC; CDR3: CASRLSGLFYEQYF
V: TRBV28; length: 11; J: TRBJ2-7; D: NA; size: NA; DNA: TGTGCCAGCTACTCCGCGTACGAGCAGTACTTC; CDR3: CASYSAYEQYF
V: TRBV27; length: 14; J: TRBJ2-1; D: TRBD2; size: NA; DNA: TGTGCCAGCAGTCTAGCGGGAGTGCGGAATGAGCAGTTCTTC; CDR3: CASSLAGVRNEQFF
V: TRBV7-2; length: 15; J: TRBJ1-5; D: TRBD1; size: NA; DNA: TGTGCCAGCAGCTCCCTTATGGGACAGAATCAGCCCCAGCATTTT; CDR3: CASSSLMGQNQPQHF
V: TRBV19; length: 13; J: TRBJ1-1; D: NA; size: NA; DNA: TGTGCCAGTAGTATCCTATTGAACACTGAAGCTTTCTTT; CDR3: CASSILLNTEAFF
V: TRBV5-8; length: 14; J: TRBJ1-6; D: NA; size: once; DNA: TGTGCCAGCAGCCACAGGTCTTACGGTTCACCCCTCCACTTT; CDR3: CASSHRSYGSPLHF
V: TRBV5-1; length: 15; J: TRBJ2-1; D: TRBD2; size: NA; DNA: TGCGCCAGCAGCCTTGGCGGGAGGATAGTAAATGAGCAGTTCTTC; CDR3: CASSLGGRIVNEQFF
V: TRBV5-8; length: 17; J: TRBJ1-6; D: NA; size: NA; DNA: TGTGCCAGCAGCTTGGACACAGGGATCGGCTATAATTCACCCCTCCACTTT; CDR3: CASSLDTGIGYNSPLHF
V: TRBV19; length: 18; J: TRBJ2-6; D: TRBD2; size: NA; DNA: TGTGCCTCCGGACTAGCGGGGGTGTTTGCGGGTGGGGCCAACGTCCTGACTTTC; CDR3: CASGLAGVFAGGANVLTF
V: TRBV18; length: 15; J: TRBJ1-2; D: TRBD1; size: NA; DNA: TGTGCCAGCTCCCTCGGACAGGGGGCCGGGTATGGCTACACCTTC; CDR3: CASSLGQGAGYGYTF
V: TRBV19; length: 15; J: TRBJ1-5; D: NA; size: NA; DNA: TGTGCCAGTAGTCTCCAGGGGTACCCCAATCAGCCCCAGCATTTT; CDR3: CASSLQGYPNQPQHF
V: TRBV6-6; length: 13; J: TRBJ1-5; D: NA; size: NA; DNA: TGTGCCAGCAGATCCAGTACGGGTCAGCCCCAGCATTTT; CDR3: CASRSSTGQPQHF
V: TRBV3-1/TRBV3-2; length: 16; J: TRBJ1-6; D: TRBD1; size: NA; DNA: TGTGCCAGCAGCCACGCGGACAGGGTTTATAATTCACCCCTCCACTTT; CDR3: CASSHADRVYNSPLHF
V: TRBV6-5; length: 13; J: TRBJ1-5; D: NA; size: few; DNA: TGTGCCAGCACCGACAGGTGGGACGGGCCCCAGCATTTT; CDR3: CASTDRWDGPQHF
V: TRBV2; length: 17; J: TRBJ2-1; D: TRBD2; size: NA; DNA: TGTGCCGAAGGGAGCGGGAGCGGGGCATTGGGTAGAAATGAGCAGTTCTTC; CDR3: CAEGSGSGALGRNEQFF
V: TRBV11-3; length: 14; J: TRBJ1-2; D: NA; size: NA; DNA: TGTGCCAGCAGCTGGTTGGGGGACTCCTATGGCTACACCTTC; CDR3: CASSWLGDSYGYTF
V: TRBV5-4; length: 15; J: TRBJ1-2; D: NA; size: NA; DNA: TGTGCCAGCAGCTCTGGGGGGGACCGCAACTATGGCTACACCTTC; CDR3: CASSSGGDRNYGYTF
V: TRBV6-4; length: 15; J: TRBJ2-1; D: TRBD1; size: NA; DNA: TGTGCCAGCAGTATACGACAGGGGAATGACAATGAGCAGTTCTTC; CDR3: CASSIRQGNDNEQFF
V: TRBV11-3; length: 14; J: TRBJ2-1; D: TRBD1; size: NA; DNA: TGTGCCAGCAGCTCGACAGGGGCCTACAATGAGCAGTTCTTC; CDR3: CASSSTGAYNEQFF
V: TRBV27; length: 15; J: TRBJ2-1; D: NA; size: NA; DNA: TGTGCCAGCAGTCAACTAGTTGGGTCCTACAATGAGCAGTTCTTC; CDR3: CASSQLVGSYNEQFF
V: TRBV19; length: 14; J: TRBJ2-1; D: TRBD2; size: NA; DNA: TGTGCCAGTAGTAGGGAGGGGCCGTACAATGAGCAGTTCTTC; CDR3: CASSREGPYNEQFF
V: TRBV7-9; length: 15; J: TRBJ2-7; D: TRBD1; size: NA; DNA: TGTGCCAGCAGCGCCCGGACAGGGAGCTCCTACGAGCAGTACTTC; CDR3: CASSARTGSSYEQYF
V: TRBV4-2; length: 13; J: TRBJ1-4; D: NA; size: NA; DNA: TGTGCCAGCAGCCAAGAGACAGATGAAAAACTGTTTTTT; CDR3: CASSQETDEKLFF